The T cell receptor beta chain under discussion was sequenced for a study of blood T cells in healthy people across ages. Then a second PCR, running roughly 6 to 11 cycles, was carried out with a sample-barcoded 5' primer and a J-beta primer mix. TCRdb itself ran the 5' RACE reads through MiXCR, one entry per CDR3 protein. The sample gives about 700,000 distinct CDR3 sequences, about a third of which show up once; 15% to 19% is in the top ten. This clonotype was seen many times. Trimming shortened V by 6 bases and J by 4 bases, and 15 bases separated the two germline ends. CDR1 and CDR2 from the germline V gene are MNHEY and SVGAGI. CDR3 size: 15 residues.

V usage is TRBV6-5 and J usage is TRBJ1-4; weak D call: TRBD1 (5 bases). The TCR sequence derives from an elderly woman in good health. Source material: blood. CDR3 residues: CASSPGAAFNEKLFF. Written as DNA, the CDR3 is TGTGCCAGCAGCCCTGGGGCTGCTTTTAATGAAAAACTGTTTTTT.